This passage covers 30 T cell receptor beta chains from one sample sequenced in a study of beta chain features in type 1 diabetes. What was sequenced were expressed TCRB transcripts, since all of the isolated RNA had been reverse transcribed. Sequenced by immunoSEQ multiplex PCR; TCRdb stores in-frame clones only, minus some. The table includes roughly 240,000 clones, 13% to 15% detected once. Sequenced: naive CD4+ T cells from blood. The origin of the receptors is a middle-aged woman in good health.

This chain connects TRBV25-1 to TRBJ2-7; TRBD1 might be the D (6 bases). Germline values: CDR1 MGHDK, CDR2 SYGVNS. V was trimmed by 10 bases and J by 2 bases, leaving 18 bases between them. CDR3 length: 14 amino acids. CDR3: CATRSTGTTYEQYF. CDR3 nucleotide sequence: TGTGCCACCCGATCCACAGGGACCACCTACGAGCAGTACTTC.

In this sample, this clone turned up a few times. The chain carries TRBV5-4 and TRBJ2-5, with a tentative D call TRBD2 (6 bases). Trimming took 6 bases from V and 5 from J, leaving 14 bases between them. Germline lookup yields CDR1 SGHNT and CDR2 YYREEE (reference sequence). The CDR3 is made up of 13 amino acids. CDR3 DNA: TGTGCCAGCAACCTAGGAGGGGATGAGACCCAGTACTTC. Encoded protein: CASNLGGDETQYF.

This chain uses TRBV7-9 with TRBJ1-5; D call uncertain. The CDR3 length is 13 residues. Germline V CDR1 and CDR2: SEHNR, FQNEAQ (reference sequence). V was pared by 2 bases and J by 6 bases, with 8 bases between. CDR3 protein: CASSLPAGQPQHF. DNA for the CDR3: TGTGCCAGCAGCTTACCTGCAGGTCAGCCCCAGCATTTT.

The chain links TRBV18 to TRBJ2-3; no clear D. This CDR3 has 15 amino acids. V lost 2 bases to trimming and J lost 2 bases, with 11 bases between them. The germline CDR1 and CDR2 sequences are KGHSH and LQKENI. The CDR3 coding sequence is TGTGCCAGCTCACCAGATAATCTAAACACAGATACGCAGTATTTT. Amino acid sequence: CASSPDNLNTDTQYF.

The rearrangement joins TRBV29-1 to TRBJ2-3, with 9 bases identical to TRBD2. This CDR3 comprises 16 residues. The germline CDR1 and CDR2 sequences are SQVTM and ANQGSEA. The J segment lost 6 bases and the V segment lost 2 bases, leaving 12 bases of the junction unmatched. The chain's CDR3 is CSVEIGLAGHRDTQYF. In DNA, the CDR3 is TGCAGCGTTGAAATAGGGCTAGCGGGACACCGGGATACGCAGTATTTT.

This clone has only a few counts. The chain carries TRBV6-5 and TRBJ2-7; D is perhaps TRBD1 (6 bases). CDR3 size: 14 residues. The V gene's germline CDR1 is MNHEY and CDR2 SVGAGI. V was shortened by 6 bases and J by 2 bases, with 14 bases between the two germline ends. The CDR3 here is CASSGDRSTYEQYF. In DNA, the CDR3 is TGTGCCAGCAGCGGAGACAGGAGCACCTACGAGCAGTACTTC.

J is TRBJ1-5 and V is TRBV19; 8 bases map to TRBD1. V shed 4 bases and J 5 bases; nucleotides not matched to a gene: 13. The CDR3 extends over 17 amino acids. Germline CDR1 is LNHDA and CDR2 is SQIVND (reference sequence). The CDR3 coding sequence is TGTGCCAGTAGTACAGCAGGGGGCTCGGGGGTCGATCAGCCCCAGCATTTT. Translated: CASSTAGGSGVDQPQHF.

The V gene is TRBV2, the J gene TRBJ2-7; 8 bases map to TRBD2. This CDR3 is 13 amino acids long. Germline assignment: CDR1 SNHLY and CDR2 FYNNEI. The J segment lost 7 bases and the V segment lost 7 bases, leaving 9 bases of the junction unmatched. The CDR3 reads CASNGGEGREQYF. In DNA, the CDR3 is TGTGCCAGCAACGGGGGGGAGGGTCGGGAGCAGTACTTC.

The chain carries TRBV6-6 and TRBJ1-1; 7 nucleotides line up with TRBD1. This CDR3 spans 14 amino acids. Germline assignment: CDR1 MNHNY and CDR2 SVGAGI (reference sequence). Losses at the gene ends were 7 bases for V and 1 base for J; bases not matched to a gene: 6. The CDR3 reads CASKAGTENTEAFF. The CDR3, as DNA: TGTGCCAGCAAGGCCGGGACAGAGAACACTGAAGCTTTCTTT.

This clone came up once. DNA of the CDR3: TGTGCCAGCAGCCAAGAGGGACTAGCGGGGGGCCCGAACACCGGGGAGCTGTTTTTT. It is translated as CASSQEGLAGGPNTGELFF. The chain links TRBV4-2 to TRBJ2-2; TRBD2 aligns across 15 bases. Losses at the gene ends were 0 bases for V and 0 bases for J; bases not matched to a gene: 2. Germline CDR1 is LGHNA and CDR2 is YNFKEQ. The CDR3 extends over 19 amino acids.

V is TRBV2 and J is TRBJ2-3; D unclear. Trimming cost V 6 bases and J 10 bases, with 17 bases left between them. Germline values: CDR1 SNHLY, CDR2 FYNNEI. The CDR3 runs 13 residues. The CDR3 DNA reads TGTGCCAGCAGCCCCCTAACCCCCGAAGCGCAGTATTTT. Amino acids: CASSPLTPEAQYF.

This chain connects TRBV7-6 to TRBJ1-1, with unresolved D. Trimming left V 0 bases short and J 0 bases short, with 5 bases between. Germline V gene data show CDR1 as SGHVS and CDR2 as FNYEAQ. CDR3 length: 14 amino acids. In DNA, the CDR3 is TGTGCCAGCAGCTTAGCGAGCATGAACACTGAAGCTTTCTTT. This sequence encodes CASSLASMNTEAFF. Based on the CDR3 plus reference TRBV7-6 and TRBJ1-1, the full variable domain is GAGVSQSPRYKVTKRGQDVALRCDPISGHVSLYWYRQALGQGPEFLTYFNYEAQQDKSGLPNDRFSAERPEGSISTLTIQRTEQRDSAMYRCASSLASMNTEAFFGQGTRLTVV.

The rearrangement joins TRBV23-1 to TRBJ2-5; 10 bases line up with TRBD2. Near its end, the DNA agrees better with TRBJ2-7, so the J call may be wrong. Being an ORF, TRBV23-1 has a function that is uncertain. CDR3 length: 18 residues. The CDR3 DNA follows: TGCGCCAGCAGTCACTTCTCGGGACTAGCGCCTCGTACCTACGAGCAGTACTTC. Translation: CASSHFSGLAPRTYEQYF.

This clone was counted between two and nine times. This sequence joins TRBV18 and TRBJ2-7; 7 bases line up with TRBD1. The CDR3 totals 15 residues. The germline CDR1 and CDR2 sequences are KGHSH and LQKENI. Germline trimming cut 3 bases from V and 0 bases from J; bases unmatched to any gene: 5. The CDR3 spells CASSPGQRYSYEQYF. The CDR3 DNA sequence: TGTGCCAGCTCACCGGGACAGAGATACTCCTACGAGCAGTACTTC. Looking up the rest from reference TRBV18 and TRBJ2-7 gives the full variable domain: NAGVMQNPRHLVRRRGQEARLRCSPMKGHSHVYWYRQLPEEGLKFMVYLQKENIIDESGMPKERFSAEFPKEGPSILRIQQVVRGDSAAYFCASSPGQRYSYEQYFGPGTRLTVT.

This clone was seen a handful of times. This chain links TRBV27 with TRBJ1-2; TRBD1 might be the D (5 bases). The CDR3 covers 15 residues. Trimming shortened V by 4 bases and J by 8 bases, and 20 bases separated the two germline ends. Germline values: CDR1 MNHEY, CDR2 SMNVEV (reference sequence). CDR3: CASSSPSGGTKGYTF. As DNA, the CDR3 is TGTGCCAGCAGTTCCCCCTCGGGAGGGACTAAAGGCTACACCTTC.

The chain is built from TRBV19 and TRBJ2-2, with D hard to call. Germline V gene data show CDR1 as LNHDA and CDR2 as SQIVND (reference sequence). The CDR3 spans 16 residues. Trimming pared 6 bases from V and 7 bases from J, leaving 21 bases between. As DNA, the CDR3 is TGTGCCAGTAGAGAGACGAATGCGATCCTAGTCGGGGAGCTGTTTTTT. Protein product: CASRETNAILVGELFF.

This chain links TRBV19 with TRBJ2-7; TRBD2 agrees at 9 bases. The CDR3 totals 16 residues. Unmatched junction bases numbered 8, after V lost 3 bases and J lost 2 bases. The V gene's germline CDR1 is LNHDA and CDR2 SQIVND (reference sequence). The chain's CDR3 is CASSIWLTSGPYEQYF. In nucleotides, the CDR3 is TGTGCCAGTAGTATCTGGTTGACTAGCGGTCCCTACGAGCAGTACTTC.

The chain joins TRBV5-1 to TRBJ2-4; 8 nucleotides match TRBD1. Germline loops: CDR1 SGHRS, CDR2 YFSETQ. This CDR3 is 15 amino acids long. Unmatched junction bases numbered 5, after V lost 0 bases and J lost 6 bases. CDR3: CASSLGSGGTNIQYF. The CDR3 nucleotides read TGCGCCAGCAGCTTGGGGTCAGGGGGCACAAACATTCAGTACTTC.

The gene calls are TRBV9 and TRBJ2-3; D unclear. This CDR3 has 14 residues. Germline V gene sequence: CDR1 SGDLS, CDR2 YYNGEE. Trimming left V 1 base short and J 0 bases short, with 6 bases between. The CDR3 coding sequence is TGTGCCAGCAGCGTAAAGCAAAGCACAGATACGCAGTATTTT. The encoded protein is CASSVKQSTDTQYF.

This clone was counted a few times. The chain links TRBV19 to TRBJ1-5, with a possible D match to TRBD1 (5 bases). The CDR3 length is 15 residues. Germline V CDR1 and CDR2: LNHDA, SQIVND (reference sequence). Between the trimmed V and J ends, which lost 6 bases and 2 bases, there was a span of 14 bases. The CDR3, as DNA: TGTGCCAGTAGCCGTGGGGCCAGCCGCAATCAGCCCCAGCATTTT. It encodes CASSRGASRNQPQHF.

The chain carries TRBV9 and TRBJ2-1; unclear D gene. The germline V and J ends were trimmed by 4 bases and 5 bases, with 4 bases remaining between them. The CDR3 is 11 amino acids. Germline values: CDR1 SGDLS, CDR2 YYNGEE. Here the CDR3 reads CASSLDNEQFF. The CDR3, as DNA: TGTGCCAGCAGCCTCGACAATGAGCAGTTCTTC.

A few counts support this clone. DNA of the CDR3: TGTGCCAGCAGCGTAACAGGGGGCGGGAGTACTGAAGCTTTCTTT. Protein: CASSVTGGGSTEAFF. The chain carries TRBV9 and TRBJ1-1, with TRBD1 identical over 9 bases. After removal of 1 base from V and 5 bases from J, the junction contained 6 bases not matched to a gene. The CDR3 contains 15 residues. CDR1 is SGDLS and CDR2 is YYNGEE in the germline V gene.

This clone was seen a few times. The gene calls are TRBV29-1 and TRBJ1-1, with D unresolved. Germline values: CDR1 SQVTM, CDR2 ANQGSEA. V was shortened by 6 bases and J by 1 base, with 9 bases between the two germline ends. The CDR3 runs to 12 residues. The CDR3 sequence: CSVRRGNTEAFF. The CDR3 DNA reads TGCAGCGTCCGCCGGGGGAACACTGAAGCTTTCTTT.

This clone was picked up a small number of times. The chain links TRBV14 to TRBJ2-3; TRBD2 might be the D (6 bases). The V end was cut by 4 bases, the J end by 2 bases, with 16 bases between. The CDR3 spans 16 residues. The V gene's germline CDR1 is SGHDN and CDR2 FVKESK. DNA of the CDR3: TGTGCCAGCAGCCCTTCTAGCGTCCGGCTCACAGATACGCAGTATTTT. It codes for CASSPSSVRLTDTQYF. The entire variable domain, with the rest obtained from reference TRBV14 and TRBJ2-3, is as follows: EAGVTQFPSHSVIEKGQTVTLRCDPISGHDNLYWYRRVMGKEIKFLLHFVKESKQDESGMPNNRFLAERTGGTYSTLKVQPAELEDSGVYFCASSPSSVRLTDTQYFGPGTRLTVL.

The chain is built from TRBV2 and TRBJ2-6; 11 bases fit TRBD1. The length of the CDR3 is 17 residues. Losses at the gene ends were 5 bases for V and 0 bases for J; bases not matched to a gene: 3. Germline loops: CDR1 SNHLY, CDR2 FYNNEI. The CDR3 DNA reads TGTGCCAGCAGTAGAGGGACAGGGGGCTCTGGGGCCAACGTCCTGACTTTC. Translated, it gives CASSRGTGGSGANVLTF.

The chain uses TRBV7-8 and TRBJ1-2; TRBD1 matches 7 bases. Germline CDR1 SGHVS, CDR2 FQNEAQ. The CDR3 consists of 14 residues. With V trimmed by 3 bases and J by 4 bases, 5 bases remained unmatched. The CDR3 DNA is TGTGCCAGCAGCTTTTTACAGGGGATCTATGGCTACACCTTC. This translates into CASSFLQGIYGYTF.

The chain uses TRBV5-6 and TRBJ1-5, with D uncertain. Germline V CDR1 and CDR2: SGHDT, YYEEEE. Trimming took off 1 base at V and 2 bases at J, with 16 bases between the two ends. The CDR3 is 17 residues long. The CDR3 sequence: CASSLSPRQNRNQPQHF. DNA of the CDR3: TGTGCCAGCAGCTTGAGTCCCAGACAAAATCGCAATCAGCCCCAGCATTTT.

This clone appeared a few times. The V gene is TRBV5-1, the J gene TRBJ2-1; 12 nucleotides agree with TRBD2. The CDR3 is 17 amino acids. Trimming at V came to 5 bases and at J to 6 bases, leaving 12 bases not matched to a gene. Germline V gene lookup returns CDR1 SGHRS and CDR2 YFSETQ. The DNA of the CDR3 is TGCGCCAGCAGGACCACCGCTAGCGGGGGGGGCCTCAATGAGCAGTTCTTC. This sequence encodes CASRTTASGGGLNEQFF.

This clone was seen a few times. The chain uses TRBV7-2 and TRBJ2-3, with a possible D match to TRBD1 (6 bases). Deletions cut 6 bases from V and 2 bases from J, with 15 bases between. This CDR3 region has 15 residues. CDR1 SGHTA and CDR2 FQGNSA come from the germline V gene. The CDR3 loop reads CASRSRDKVTDTQYF. CDR3 DNA sequence: TGTGCCAGCAGGTCCCGGGACAAAGTCACAGATACGCAGTATTTT.

This clone occurred a few times. This rearrangement joins TRBV2 to TRBJ1-5, with D possibly being TRBD1 (5 bases). The CDR3 is 13 residues long. Germline loops: CDR1 SNHLY, CDR2 FYNNEI. V was cut by 6 bases and J by 1 base, with 7 bases left in between. Here the CDR3 reads CASSTGSNQPQHF. The CDR3 DNA is TGTGCCAGCAGCACAGGCAGCAATCAGCCCCAGCATTTT.